The 5 T cell receptor beta chains below come from one sample, sequenced in a study of a mutant IDH1 vaccine in newly diagnosed glioma. Time point indicated: week 47, end of study. One vaccine dose held 300 ug of mutant IDH1 20-mer peptide and came with topical imiquimod. Which antigens these TCRs recognize remains unknown. The assay was immunoSEQ multiplex PCR, and TCRdb's table has in-frame clones only and misses some. The table lists 60,000 to 65,000 clones, around 83% of them singletons. Sequences were derived from PBMCs, sampled from a glioma patient whose treatment included an IDH1 peptide vaccine. The source of these receptors is a man younger than 45 with glioma.

The gene calls are TRBV9 and TRBJ2-1; D uncertain. Trimming cost V 3 bases and J 6 bases, with 13 bases left between them. CDR1 is SGDLS, CDR2 YYNGEE, per germline. This CDR3 is 14 amino acids long. The CDR3 here is CASSAAGRFNEQFF. DNA for the CDR3: TGTGCCAGCAGCGCAGCCGGACGGTTCAATGAGCAGTTCTTC.

The rearrangement links TRBV7-8 to TRBJ1-2; TRBD1 is a possible D gene (5 bases). V lost 2 bases, J lost 5 bases, and 12 bases lay in between. The CDR3 spans 14 residues. Germline V gives CDR1 SGHVS, CDR2 FQNEAQ. The CDR3, as DNA: TGTGCCAGCAGCTTAAGAGGCAGGGTATATGGCTACACCTTC. Amino acids: CASSLRGRVYGYTF.

The rearrangement joins TRBV6-5 to TRBJ1-2; unclear D gene. Germline lookup yields CDR1 MNHEY and CDR2 SVGAGI. CDR3 length: 13 residues. V lost 0 bases and J lost 8, with 10 bases in between. The CDR3 nucleotides read TGTGCCAGCAGTTACTCCACGGTCGAAGGCTACACCTTC. Protein product: CASSYSTVEGYTF.

The gene calls are TRBV2 and TRBJ1-1; possibly TRBD1 for D (6 bases). The V and J ends lost 8 bases and 0 bases respectively, with 22 bases between them. Germline V gene sequence: CDR1 SNHLY, CDR2 FYNNEI. The CDR3 consists of 17 residues. The CDR3 sequence is CASLALVGQIMNTEAFF. DNA of the CDR3: TGTGCCAGCCTTGCCCTAGTTGGACAGATCATGAACACTGAAGCTTTCTTT.

The chain joins TRBV30 to TRBJ2-6; D gene uncertain. CDR1 and CDR2 (germline): GTSNPN, SVGIG (reference sequence). The CDR3 has 18 residues. Trimming pared 0 bases from V and 4 bases from J, leaving 19 bases between. The CDR3 coding sequence is TGTGCCTGGAGTGTAGGGCACCGTTCCCCTTCGGGGGCCAACGTCCTGACTTTC. Residues: CAWSVGHRSPSGANVLTF.